This section outlines one T cell receptor beta chain sequence together with its context. Its matching antigen is unknown. This sample is part of a study of T cell responses to AZD1222 COVID-19 vaccine. Study-level points and caveats: Clonal diversity was possibly underestimated, and white British individuals and females predominated among donors.

TCRdb's copy holds only in-frame clones and misses some; the assay was immunoSEQ multiplex PCR. Found here are under 120,000 clones, over 85% of them singletons; the top ten hold around 2%. The CDR3 is 14 amino acids. The J segment lost 5 bases and the V segment lost 4 bases, leaving 5 bases of the junction unmatched. The V gene's germline CDR1 is SGDLS and CDR2 YYNGEE. The chain employs TRBV9 and TRBJ2-1; 8 bases agree with TRBD2. This TCR derives from an adult in good health. This sample comprised peripheral blood, obtained on day 0 of AZD1222 vaccination. CDR3 residues: CASSRILADNEQFF. In DNA form, the CDR3 reads TGTGCCAGCAGCCGCATACTAGCGGACAATGAGCAGTTCTTC.